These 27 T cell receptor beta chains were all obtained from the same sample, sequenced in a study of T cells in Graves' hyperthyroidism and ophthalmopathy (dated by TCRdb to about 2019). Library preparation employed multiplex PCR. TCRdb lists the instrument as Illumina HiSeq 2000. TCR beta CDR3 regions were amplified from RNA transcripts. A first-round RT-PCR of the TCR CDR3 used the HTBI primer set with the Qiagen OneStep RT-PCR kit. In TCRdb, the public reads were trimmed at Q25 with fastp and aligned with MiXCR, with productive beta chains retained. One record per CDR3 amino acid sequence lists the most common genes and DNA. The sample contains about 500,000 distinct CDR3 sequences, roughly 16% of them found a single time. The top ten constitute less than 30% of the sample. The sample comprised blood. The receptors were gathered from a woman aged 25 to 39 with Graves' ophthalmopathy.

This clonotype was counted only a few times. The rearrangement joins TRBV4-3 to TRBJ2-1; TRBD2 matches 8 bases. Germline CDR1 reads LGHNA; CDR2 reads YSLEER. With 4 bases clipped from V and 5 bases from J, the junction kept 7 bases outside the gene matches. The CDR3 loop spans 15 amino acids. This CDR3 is CASSLGLAQNNEQFF. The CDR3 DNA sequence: TGCGCCAGCAGCCTAGGACTAGCCCAAAACAATGAGCAGTTCTTC.

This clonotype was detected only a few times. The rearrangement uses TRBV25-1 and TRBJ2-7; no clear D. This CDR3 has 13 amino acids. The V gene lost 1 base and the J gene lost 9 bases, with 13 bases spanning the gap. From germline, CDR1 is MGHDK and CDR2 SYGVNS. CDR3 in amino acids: CASSEFGNAVQYF. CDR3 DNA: TGTGCCAGCAGTGAATTTGGTAACGCAGTGCAGTACTTC.

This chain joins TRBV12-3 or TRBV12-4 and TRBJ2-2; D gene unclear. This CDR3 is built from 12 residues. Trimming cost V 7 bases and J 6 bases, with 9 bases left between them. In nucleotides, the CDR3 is TGTGCCAGCACCACCGATGCCGGGGAGCTGTTTTTT. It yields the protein CASTTDAGELFF.

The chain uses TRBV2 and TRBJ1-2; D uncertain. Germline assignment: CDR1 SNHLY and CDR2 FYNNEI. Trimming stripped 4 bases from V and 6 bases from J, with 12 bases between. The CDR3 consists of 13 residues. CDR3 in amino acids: CASSVSRIDGYTF. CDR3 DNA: TGTGCCAGCAGTGTTTCCAGAATTGATGGCTACACCTTC.

DNA for the CDR3: TGTGCCAGCAGCTTGACCAGCGGGAGCAGCAATGAGCAGTTCTTC. It encodes CASSLTSGSSNEQFF. The genes are TRBV5-4 and TRBJ2-1; 8 bases align to TRBD2. The V gene's germline CDR1 is SGHNT and CDR2 YYREEE (reference sequence). This CDR3 region has 15 residues. V was pared by 1 base and J by 6 bases, with 6 bases of the junction left unmatched.

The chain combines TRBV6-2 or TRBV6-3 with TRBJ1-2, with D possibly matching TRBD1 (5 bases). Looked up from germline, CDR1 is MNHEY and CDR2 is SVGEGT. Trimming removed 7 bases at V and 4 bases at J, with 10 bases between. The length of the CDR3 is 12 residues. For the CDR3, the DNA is TGTGCCAGCACCAACACAGGCTATGGCTACACCTTC. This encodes CASTNTGYGYTF.

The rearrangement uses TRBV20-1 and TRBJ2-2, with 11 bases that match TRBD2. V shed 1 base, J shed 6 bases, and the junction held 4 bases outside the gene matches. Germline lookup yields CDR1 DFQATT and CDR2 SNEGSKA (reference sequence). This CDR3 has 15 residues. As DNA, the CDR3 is TGCAGTGCTAGAGCCCTAGCGGGGGGCGCCGGGGAGCTGTTTTTT. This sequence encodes CSARALAGGAGELFF.

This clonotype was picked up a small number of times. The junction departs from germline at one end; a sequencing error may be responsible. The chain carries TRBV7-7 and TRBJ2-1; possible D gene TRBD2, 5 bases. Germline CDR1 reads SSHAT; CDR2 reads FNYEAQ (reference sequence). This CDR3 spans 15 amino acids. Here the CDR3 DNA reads TGTGCTAGCAGCTTAAGACTAAATGGGAATGGAGAGCAGTTCTTC. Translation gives CASSLRLNGNGEQFF.

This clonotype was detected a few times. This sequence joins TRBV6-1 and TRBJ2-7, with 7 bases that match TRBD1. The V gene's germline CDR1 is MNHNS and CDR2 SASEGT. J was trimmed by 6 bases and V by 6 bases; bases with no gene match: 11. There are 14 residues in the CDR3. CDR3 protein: CASRRYDREREQYF. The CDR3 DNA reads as TGTGCCAGCAGGAGGTATGACAGGGAGCGCGAGCAGTACTTC.

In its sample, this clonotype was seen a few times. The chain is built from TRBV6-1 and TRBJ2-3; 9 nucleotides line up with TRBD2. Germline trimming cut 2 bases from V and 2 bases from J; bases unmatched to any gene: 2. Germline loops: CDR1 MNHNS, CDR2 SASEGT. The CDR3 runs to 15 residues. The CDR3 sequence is CASSELAGPTDTQYF. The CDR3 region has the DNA TGTGCCAGCAGTGAACTAGCGGGACCCACAGATACGCAGTATTTT.

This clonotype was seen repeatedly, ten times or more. The CDR3 spells CASSSDPRYGYTF. The CDR3 nucleotides are TGCGCCAGCAGCAGTGACCCCCGCTATGGCTACACCTTC. The chain has TRBV5-1 and TRBJ1-2; D remains unclear. Trimming shortened V by 4 bases and J by 4 bases, and 11 bases separated the two germline ends. Germline V gene lookup returns CDR1 SGHRS and CDR2 YFSETQ. The CDR3 spans 13 residues.

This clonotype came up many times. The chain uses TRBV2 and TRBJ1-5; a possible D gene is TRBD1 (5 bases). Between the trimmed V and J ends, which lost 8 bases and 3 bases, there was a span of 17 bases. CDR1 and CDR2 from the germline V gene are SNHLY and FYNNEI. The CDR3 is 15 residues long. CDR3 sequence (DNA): TGTGCCAGCGCCCGGTTCGGAGGGGACAATCAGCCCCAGCATTTT. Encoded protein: CASARFGGDNQPQHF.

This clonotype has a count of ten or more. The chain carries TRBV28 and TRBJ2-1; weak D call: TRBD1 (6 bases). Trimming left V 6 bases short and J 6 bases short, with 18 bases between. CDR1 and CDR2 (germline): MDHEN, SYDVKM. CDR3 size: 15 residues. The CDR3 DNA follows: TGTGCCAGCAGGGTACAGGGTCCCCCTCCCAATGAGCAGTTCTTC. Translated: CASRVQGPPPNEQFF.

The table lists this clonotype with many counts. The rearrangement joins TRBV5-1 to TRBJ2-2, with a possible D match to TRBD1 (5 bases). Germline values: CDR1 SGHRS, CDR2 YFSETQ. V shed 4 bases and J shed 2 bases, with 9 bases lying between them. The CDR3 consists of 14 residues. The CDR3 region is CASSIGQNTGELFF. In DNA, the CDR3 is TGCGCCAGCAGCATCGGACAAAACACCGGGGAGCTGTTTTTT.

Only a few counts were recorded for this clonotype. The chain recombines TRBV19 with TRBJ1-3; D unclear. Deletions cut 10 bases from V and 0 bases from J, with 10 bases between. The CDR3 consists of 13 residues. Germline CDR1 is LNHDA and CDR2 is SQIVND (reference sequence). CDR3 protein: CANSLSSGNTIYF. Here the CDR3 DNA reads TGTGCCAACTCTCTGAGCTCTGGAAACACCATATATTTT.

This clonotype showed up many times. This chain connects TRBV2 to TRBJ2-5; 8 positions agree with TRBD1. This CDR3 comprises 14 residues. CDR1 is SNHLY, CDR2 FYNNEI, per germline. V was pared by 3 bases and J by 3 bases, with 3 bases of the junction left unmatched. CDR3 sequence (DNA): TGTGCCAGCAGTGACCCGGACAGGGAAGAGACCCAGTACTTC. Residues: CASSDPDREETQYF.

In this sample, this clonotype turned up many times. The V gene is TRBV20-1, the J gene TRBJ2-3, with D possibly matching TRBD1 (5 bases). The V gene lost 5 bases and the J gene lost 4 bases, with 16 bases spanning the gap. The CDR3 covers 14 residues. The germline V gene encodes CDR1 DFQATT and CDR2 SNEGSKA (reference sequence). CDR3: CSAADSWGADTQYF. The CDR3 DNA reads TGCAGTGCTGCTGACTCCTGGGGCGCAGATACGCAGTATTTT.

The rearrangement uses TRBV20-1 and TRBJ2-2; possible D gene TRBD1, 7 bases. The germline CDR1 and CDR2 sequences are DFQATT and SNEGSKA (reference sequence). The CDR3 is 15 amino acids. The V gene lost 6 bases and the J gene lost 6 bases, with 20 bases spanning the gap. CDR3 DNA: TGCAGTGCCAAGACAGGGATGGAGGGACCCGGGGAGCTGTTTTTT. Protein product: CSAKTGMEGPGELFF.

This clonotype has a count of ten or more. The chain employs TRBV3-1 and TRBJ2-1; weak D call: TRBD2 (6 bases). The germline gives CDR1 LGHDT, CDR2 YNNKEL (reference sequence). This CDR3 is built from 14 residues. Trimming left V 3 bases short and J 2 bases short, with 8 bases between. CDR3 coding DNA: TGTGCCAGCAGCCAGGGAGGCCCCTACAATGAGCAGTTCTTC. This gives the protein CASSQGGPYNEQFF.

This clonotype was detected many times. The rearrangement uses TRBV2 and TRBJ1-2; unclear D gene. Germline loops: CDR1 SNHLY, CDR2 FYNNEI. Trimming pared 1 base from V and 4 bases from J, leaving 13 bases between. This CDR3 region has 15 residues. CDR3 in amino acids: CASSEVLGVGYGYTF. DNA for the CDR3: TGTGCCAGCAGTGAAGTACTTGGGGTTGGCTATGGCTACACCTTC.

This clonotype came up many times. Here the CDR3 DNA reads TGTGCCAGCAGTTCCGACCCGGGAAGCACCGGTTATTGGGCTAATGAAAAACTGTTTTTT. Translating it yields CASSSDPGSTGYWANEKLFF. The chain combines TRBV28 with TRBJ1-4; D gene uncertain. The CDR3 contains 20 residues. Germline CDR1 and CDR2: MDHEN and SYDVKM. Trimming cost V 4 bases and J 3 bases, with 27 bases left between them. The full variable domain, its missing parts supplied by reference TRBV28 and TRBJ1-4, is DVKVTQSSRYLVKRTGEKVFLECVQDMDHENMFWYRQDPGLGLRLIYFSYDVKMKEKGDIPEGYSVSREKKERFSLILESASTNQTSMYLCASSSDPGSTGYWANEKLFFGSGTQLSVL.

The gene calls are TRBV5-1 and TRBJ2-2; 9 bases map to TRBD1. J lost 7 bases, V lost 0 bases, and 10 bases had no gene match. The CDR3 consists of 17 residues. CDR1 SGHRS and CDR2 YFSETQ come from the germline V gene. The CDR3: CASSLALDRGKHGELFF. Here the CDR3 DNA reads TGCGCCAGCAGCTTGGCCTTGGACAGGGGAAAACACGGGGAGCTGTTTTTT.

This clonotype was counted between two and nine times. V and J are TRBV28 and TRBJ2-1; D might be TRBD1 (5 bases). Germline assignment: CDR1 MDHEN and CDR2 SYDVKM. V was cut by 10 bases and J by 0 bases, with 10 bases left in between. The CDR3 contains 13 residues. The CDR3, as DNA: TGTGCCACCAGACAGAGCTCCTACAATGAGCAGTTCTTC. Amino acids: CATRQSSYNEQFF.

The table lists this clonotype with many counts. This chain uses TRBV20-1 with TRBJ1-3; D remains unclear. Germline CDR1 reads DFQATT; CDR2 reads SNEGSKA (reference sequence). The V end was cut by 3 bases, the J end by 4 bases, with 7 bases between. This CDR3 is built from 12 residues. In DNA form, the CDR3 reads TGCAGTGCTAGGGGAACGGGAAACACCATATATTTT. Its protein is CSARGTGNTIYF.

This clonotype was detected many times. The CDR3 coding sequence is TGTGCCAGCAGCCAAGATCTAGCGGGAGCCTACAATGAGCAGTTCTTC. Translation gives CASSQDLAGAYNEQFF. The chain links TRBV3-1 to TRBJ2-1, with 10 bases identical to TRBD2. Trimming at V came to 0 bases and at J to 2 bases, leaving 1 base not matched to a gene. Germline loops: CDR1 LGHDT, CDR2 YNNKEL (reference sequence). This CDR3 comprises 16 residues.

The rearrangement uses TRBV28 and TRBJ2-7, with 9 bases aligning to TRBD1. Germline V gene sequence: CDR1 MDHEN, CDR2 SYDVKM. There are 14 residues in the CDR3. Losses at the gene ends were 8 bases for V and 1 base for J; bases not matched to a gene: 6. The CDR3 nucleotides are TGTGCCAGCGATTTGACAGGGGGATCCTACGAGCAGTACTTC. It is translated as CASDLTGGSYEQYF. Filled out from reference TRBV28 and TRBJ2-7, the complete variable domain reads DVKVTQSSRYLVKRTGEKVFLECVQDMDHENMFWYRQDPGLGLRLIYFSYDVKMKEKGDIPEGYSVSREKKERFSLILESASTNQTSMYLCASDLTGGSYEQYFGPGTRLTVT.

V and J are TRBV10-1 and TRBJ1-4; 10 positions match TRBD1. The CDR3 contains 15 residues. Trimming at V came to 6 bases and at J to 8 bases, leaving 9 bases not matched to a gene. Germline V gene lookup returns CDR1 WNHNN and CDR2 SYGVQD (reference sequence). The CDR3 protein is CASSEDRGQSEKLFF. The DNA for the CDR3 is TGCGCCAGCAGCGAAGACAGGGGGCAGAGCGAAAAACTGTTTTTT.